A selection of T cell receptor beta chains follows, all from one sample in a study of T cell responses to AZD1222 COVID-19 vaccine. Profiled with immunoSEQ multiplex PCR; TCRdb holds only in-frame clones, not every one. Of roughly 160,000 clones in the sample, about 92% were seen once. Sequenced here: peripheral blood, sampled 28 days after the second AZD1222 dose. These receptors came from an adult who received the AZD1222 COVID-19 vaccine. The CDR3 runs from the conserved cysteine through the conserved F or W. A D gene is named only where the DNA matches it firmly. For some rows the clone size is stated as once, few or many, or as a class when expanded; others skip it.

D gene,V gene,CDR3 length,clone size,J gene,CDR3 protein,CDR3 DNA
TRBD1,TRBV15,15,-,TRBJ2-7,CATSRLRDRTGEQYF,TGTGCCACCAGCAGACTCCGGGACAGGACTGGTGAGCAGTACTTC
-,TRBV5-4,14,-,TRBJ2-7,CASSLGGQLYEQYF,TGTGCCAGCAGCTTGGGCGGCCAGCTCTACGAGCAGTACTTC
-,TRBV18,14,-,TRBJ2-7,CASSPRTDSYEQYF,TGTGCCAGCTCACCGAGAACAGACAGCTACGAGCAGTACTTC
-,TRBV24-1,15,-,TRBJ2-5,CATSSVRAGGETQYF,TGTGCCACCAGTTCGGTACGAGCAGGGGGGGAGACCCAGTACTTC
-,TRBV29-1,14,-,TRBJ1-1,CSVERSVLNTEAFF,TGCAGCGTTGAACGATCGGTCCTGAACACTGAAGCTTTCTTT
TRBD1,TRBV5-5,16,once,TRBJ1-2,CASSGGQGRNFRGYTF,TGTGCCAGCAGCGGGGGACAGGGTCGTAATTTCCGTGGCTACACCTTC
-,TRBV12-3/TRBV12-4,12,-,TRBJ1-2,CASSPSGQAYTF,TGTGCCAGCAGTCCCTCGGGGCAGGCCTACACCTTC
TRBD1,TRBV4-1,14,-,TRBJ1-1,CASSNDRGLPEAFF,TGCGCCAGCAGCAATGACAGGGGGCTCCCTGAAGCTTTCTTT
-,TRBV7-9,13,-,TRBJ1-5,CASSRPGNQPQHF,TGTGCCAGCAGCCGCCCGGGGAATCAGCCCCAGCATTTT
-,TRBV30,12,-,TRBJ1-1,CAWSVVGTEAFF,TGTGCCTGGAGTGTAGTGGGCACTGAAGCTTTCTTT
-,TRBV20-1,11,-,TRBJ1-2,CSARLNGGYTF,TGCAGTGCTAGACTGAACGGGGGCTACACCTTC
-,TRBV5-1,14,-,TRBJ1-5,CASSFEGQGQPQHF,TGCGCCAGCAGCTTCGAGGGTCAGGGTCAGCCCCAGCATTTT
-,TRBV30,12,-,TRBJ2-5,CAWSWDGETQYF,TGTGCCTGGAGTTGGGACGGGGAGACCCAGTACTTC
-,TRBV10-1,17,-,TRBJ2-2,CASSDRAGKRNTGELFF,TGCGCCAGCAGTGACCGCGCAGGAAAACGAAACACCGGGGAGCTGTTTTTT
-,TRBV11-2,14,few,TRBJ1-4,CASSLDSVGPGLFF,TGTGCCAGCAGCTTAGATTCAGTTGGTCCGGGCCTGTTTTTT
-,TRBV7-9,12,-,TRBJ2-3,CASSLIGDTQYF,TGTGCCAGCAGCTTAATCGGAGATACGCAGTATTTT
-,TRBV6-1,15,-,TRBJ1-3,CASSEGTVSGNTIYF,TGTGCCAGCAGTGAAGGTACAGTCTCTGGAAACACCATATATTTT
TRBD1,TRBV15,15,-,TRBJ1-1,CATSRPTGANTEAFF,TGTGCCACCAGCAGACCGACAGGGGCCAACACTGAAGCTTTCTTT
-,TRBV20-1,11,-,TRBJ2-1,CSALHRNEQFF,TGCAGTGCTTTACACCGCAATGAGCAGTTCTTC
-,TRBV4-3,17,-,TRBJ1-6,CASSQEVTQVYNSPLHF,TGCGCCAGCAGCCAAGAGGTAACCCAAGTCTATAATTCACCCCTCCACTTT
TRBD1,TRBV7-2,15,-,TRBJ1-1,CASSLARGKRTEAFF,TGTGCCAGCAGCTTAGCCAGGGGGAAAAGGACTGAAGCTTTCTTT
TRBD2,TRBV6-2/TRBV6-3,16,-,TRBJ2-3,CASSPPGRGGTDTQYF,TGTGCCAGCAGTCCCCCTGGTCGGGGGGGTACAGATACGCAGTATTTT
-,TRBV7-2,14,once,TRBJ2-5,CASSPPGVPETQYF,TGTGCCAGCAGCCCCCCGGGGGTCCCAGAGACCCAGTACTTC
-,TRBV30,15,-,TRBJ1-1,CAWNPGGAGGAEAFF,TGTGCCTGGAACCCGGGAGGTGCTGGCGGAGCTGAAGCTTTCTTT
TRBD2,TRBV7-2,15,-,TRBJ2-1,CASSLRLAGGQEQFF,TGTGCCAGCAGCTTACGACTAGCGGGAGGGCAGGAGCAGTTCTTC
-,TRBV24-1,16,-,TRBJ2-1,CATSDSSADGNNEQFF,TGTGCCACCAGTGACTCTAGCGCCGACGGCAACAATGAGCAGTTCTTC
-,TRBV9,16,-,TRBJ1-2,CASTSFGPNTPYGYTF,TGTGCCAGCACCTCCTTTGGACCTAACACCCCCTATGGCTACACCTTC
TRBD2,TRBV5-4,16,once,TRBJ2-7,CASSWGLAGASYEQYF,TGTGCCAGCAGCTGGGGACTAGCGGGGGCCTCCTACGAGCAGTACTTC
TRBD1,TRBV7-2,13,-,TRBJ2-7,CASRSQGAYEQYF,TGTGCCAGCAGGAGCCAGGGGGCATACGAGCAGTACTTC
-,TRBV5-1,15,few,TRBJ2-4,CASSLLSDAKNIQYF,TGCGCCAGCAGCTTGTTGTCCGATGCCAAAAACATTCAGTACTTC
-,TRBV9,16,-,TRBJ2-3,CASSVGPGASTDTQYF,TGTGCCAGCAGCGTAGGGCCCGGGGCCAGCACAGATACGCAGTATTTT
-,TRBV12-5,17,-,TRBJ1-2,CASGLVLPGRENYGYTF,TGTGCTAGTGGTTTGGTTCTCCCGGGCAGAGAGAACTATGGCTACACCTTC
-,TRBV19,14,once,TRBJ1-5,CASSRWGPNQPQHF,TGTGCCAGTAGTAGGTGGGGGCCCAATCAGCCCCAGCATTTT
TRBD1,TRBV28,16,-,TRBJ1-3,CASIPGQGPFGNTIYF,TGTGCCAGCATCCCGGGACAGGGACCTTTTGGAAACACCATATATTTT
-,TRBV10-3,13,once,TRBJ1-1,CAISESGGTEAFF,TGTGCCATCAGTGAGTCGGGGGGCACTGAAGCTTTCTTT
-,TRBV27,16,-,TRBJ2-6,CASSKGRSSGANVLTF,TGTGCCAGCAGTAAAGGGCGGAGCTCTGGGGCCAACGTCCTGACTTTC
-,TRBV16,14,-,TRBJ1-2,CASSQSDFGDGYTF,TGTGCCAGCAGCCAATCCGACTTTGGGGATGGCTACACCTTC
-,TRBV27,10,once,TRBJ2-7,CTGTPYEQYF,TGTACTGGGACCCCCTACGAGCAGTACTTC
TRBD1,TRBV19,15,-,TRBJ1-5,CASSLGQAGSRPQHF,TGTGCCAGTAGTCTCGGACAGGCGGGATCTAGACCCCAGCATTTT
-,TRBV14,15,once,TRBJ2-7,CASSRLASSSYEQYF,TGTGCCAGCAGCCGGTTAGCGTCCAGCTCCTACGAGCAGTACTTC
-,TRBV27,13,-,TRBJ1-5,CASSSRQTQPQHF,TGTGCCAGCAGTTCCCGACAGACTCAGCCCCAGCATTTT
-,TRBV5-6,14,once,TRBJ2-7,CASSSVGQAYEQYF,TGTGCCAGCAGCTCGGTTGGACAAGCCTACGAGCAGTACTTC
-,TRBV18,17,-,TRBJ2-7,CASSRTRDSTRPYEQYF,TGTGCCAGCTCACGCACTAGGGACTCAACTAGGCCATACGAGCAGTACTTC
-,TRBV10-2,17,once,TRBJ2-3,CASSGPVGGDGTDTQYF,TGCGCCAGCAGTGGCCCCGTAGGAGGGGATGGCACAGATACGCAGTATTTT
TRBD1,TRBV27,15,-,TRBJ1-5,CASSRQGMVNQPQHF,TGTGCCAGCAGCCGACAGGGGATGGTCAATCAGCCCCAGCATTTT
-,TRBV3-1/TRBV3-2,13,-,TRBJ1-1,CASSRGSDTEAFF,TGTGCCAGCAGCCGAGGATCGGACACTGAAGCTTTCTTT
-,TRBV12-3/TRBV12-4,11,-,TRBJ2-7,CASSLGVSRQF,TGTGCCAGCAGTTTAGGGGTTTCACGACAGTTC
-,TRBV28,14,-,TRBJ2-7,CASSLSGSGSEQYF,TGTGCCAGCAGTTTATCAGGCTCAGGAAGCGAGCAGTACTTC
-,TRBV7-9,13,-,TRBJ2-7,CASSLIGSYEQYF,TGTGCCAGCAGCTTAATAGGGAGCTACGAGCAGTACTTC
-,TRBV28,14,-,TRBJ1-1,CASTPGRWGTEAFF,TGTGCCAGCACCCCGGGTCGCTGGGGCACTGAAGCTTTCTTT